This T cell receptor beta chain was sequenced for a study of cytomegalovirus exposure and HLA in healthy donors. The study's findings and limits: More clonal expansion characterized HLA-associated TCR beta chains than equally common others in a later analysis.

The PCR was carried out with 60 Vbeta primers and 13 Jbeta primers. Data came from immunoSEQ multiplex PCR; TCRdb stores just in-frame clones and leaves some out. The table lists more than 100,000 clones, around 78% of them singletons. Notes on this clone: Its specificity is unknown.

The V end was cut by 4 bases, the J end by 0 bases, with 2 bases between. The CDR3 is made up of 12 amino acids. The germline gives CDR1 SGHTA, CDR2 FQGNSA. This clonotype was sampled from a woman under 30 in good health and CMV-seronegative. The V and J genes are TRBV7-2 and TRBJ2-3; D is uncertain. Sequencing input: PBMCs. CDR3 loop: CASSSSTDTQYF. CDR3 bases: TGTGCCAGCAGCTCTAGCACAGATACGCAGTATTTT.